The TCR beta chain described here comes from a study of cytomegalovirus exposure and HLA in healthy donors (TCRdb year 2017). Notes on the research overall: A later analysis indicated that the 95 to 150 validation repertoires were generated on the platform also employed for the approximately 690 repertoires of the first cohort. To predict cytomegalovirus infection status, the study combined high-throughput TCR immunosequencing, statistical association of individual TCRs with disease status, and machine learning. Besides the first cohort of roughly 700 subjects, a separate validation cohort made up of about 120 different subjects was used. The aim of the study was to test whether cataloging public T cell receptors could identify signatures of past pathogen exposure. Findings and caveats that apply to the study as a whole: Subsequent analysis determined that TCRs grouped into clusters in the first cohort also showed a tendency toward co-occurrence across the 90 to 150 validation repertoires, and approximately 94% of cluster scores exceeded 0. According to the authors, the approach could potentially be generalized to other disease states and immunological phenotypes. In vitro tests confirmed that a few of the cytomegalovirus-associated TCR beta chains recognize cytomegalovirus antigens. The classifier was reported to diagnose cytomegalovirus status with high specificity and sensitivity in both the original cohort and the validation cohort. Across donors, most TCR sequences were observed very rarely, whereas some public TCRs were present in many individuals. In the study, approximately 150 TCR beta chains were listed as associated with cytomegalovirus. A later analysis lacked HLA typing for the validation cohort, so it scored co-occurrence in that cohort across all 120 or so repertoires.

Trimming removed 0 bases from V and 4 bases from J, leaving 12 bases between the germline ends. CDR1 LNHNV and CDR2 YYDKDF are derived from the germline V gene (reference sequence). The CDR3 contains 15 residues, cysteine and phenylalanine counted. This entry keeps only the CDR3 DNA: 45 bases, framed from base 1. The donors belonged to the validation cohort of around 130 subjects, which was separate from the roughly 670-subject first cohort. A word on this clone: Its antigen is still unknown. Base qualities are missing; no much larger clone stands one base away.

Receptor amplification or capture employed the immunoSEQ multiplex PCR assay. The authors processed their data as follows. To diagnose cytomegalovirus status from the catalog of TCR beta chain sequences, a statistical classification framework was built. The table was pulled from immuneACCESS by TCRdb, which kept in-frame rearrangements only. Such tables lose some clones; where checked, under half of the loss comes from unresolved V genes, and the rest has no known cause. Clone size and V and J calls were adopted from that table, with D and trimming inferred from the DNA. Recorded for this sample are over 100,000 clones; about 90% of them occurred a single time. Of the sample, roughly 2.2% falls within the top ten clones.

Material: PBMCs. This receptor was identified in a woman aged 18-29 years in good health and CMV-seronegative. The rearranged segments are TRBV15 and TRBJ1-1; the D gene lacks a confident call. The CDR3 reads as follows: CATSRDVRLATEAFF. The DNA sequence follows: TGTGCCACCAGCAGAGATGTCAGGTTGGCCACTGAAGCTTTCTTT.